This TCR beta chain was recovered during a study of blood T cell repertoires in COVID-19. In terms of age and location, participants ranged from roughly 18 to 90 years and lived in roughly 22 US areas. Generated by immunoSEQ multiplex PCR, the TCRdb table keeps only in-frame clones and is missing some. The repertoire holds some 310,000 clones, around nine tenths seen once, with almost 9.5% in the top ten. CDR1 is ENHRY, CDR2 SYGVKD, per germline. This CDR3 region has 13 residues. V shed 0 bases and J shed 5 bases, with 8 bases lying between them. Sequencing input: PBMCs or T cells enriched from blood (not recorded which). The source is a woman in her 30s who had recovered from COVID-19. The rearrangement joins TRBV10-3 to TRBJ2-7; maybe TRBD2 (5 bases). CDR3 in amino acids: CAISESGRDEQYF. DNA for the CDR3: TGTGCCATCAGTGAGTCGGGGAGAGACGAGCAGTACTTC.